The 28 T cell receptor beta chains reported below all come from one sample, sequenced in a study of response to subunit inactivated influenza vaccine. TCRdb re-called the RT-PCR reads through MiXCR, storing one row per CDR3 protein. This sample has 290,000 or so distinct CDR3 sequences; roughly 22% occur once, and the top ten carry 9% to 12%. The starting material was PBMCs from blood, obtained approximately 20 months after vaccination. Every receptor here comes from a man aged 45-69 years who received an inactivated influenza vaccine.

This clonotype was seen ten or more times. V gene TRBV3-1 combines with J gene TRBJ1-1; D uncertain. Germline values: CDR1 LGHDT, CDR2 YNNKEL (reference sequence). The V end was cut by 1 base, the J end by 8 bases, with 8 bases between. The CDR3 sequence is 12 residues long. CDR3 DNA: TGTGCCAGCAGCCAAGGTGGCAGGGAAGCTTTCTTT. It is translated as CASSQGGREAFF. The variable domain in full, completed from reference TRBV3-1 and TRBJ1-1, reads DTAVSQTPKYLVTQMGNDKSIKCEQNLGHDTMYWYKQDSKKFLKIMFSYNNKELIINETVPNRFSPKSPDKAHLNLHINSLELGDSAVYFCASSQGGREAFFGQGTRLTVV.

The J gene is TRBJ1-5, the V gene TRBV4-2, with no clear D. Germline V CDR1 and CDR2: LGHNA, YNFKEQ. V lost 0 bases and J lost 3, with 9 bases in between. The CDR3 length is 15 residues. The CDR3 spells CASSQEEGYNQPQHF. In nucleotides, the CDR3 is TGTGCCAGCAGCCAAGAGGAAGGGTACAATCAGCCCCAGCATTTT.

This rearrangement joins TRBV5-1 to TRBJ1-4; 9 bases align to TRBD1. There are 16 residues in the CDR3. Germline V gene sequence: CDR1 SGHRS, CDR2 YFSETQ. Losses at the gene ends were 0 bases for V and 8 bases for J; bases not matched to a gene: 8. The CDR3 loop is CASSLGLGQGSEKLFF. DNA of the CDR3: TGCGCCAGCAGCTTGGGACTGGGACAGGGATCCGAAAAACTGTTTTTT.

This clonotype was found a few times. The chain couples TRBV3-1 to TRBJ1-2; 9 nucleotides agree with TRBD1. This CDR3 spans 16 amino acids. V lost 2 bases to trimming and J lost 5 bases; unmatched junction nucleotides: 9. Germline assignment: CDR1 LGHDT and CDR2 YNNKEL (reference sequence). This CDR3 is CASSQRDRVSLYGYTF. CDR3 DNA sequence: TGTGCCAGCAGCCAAAGGGACAGGGTGTCCCTTTATGGCTACACCTTC.

This clonotype was counted a few times. The chain has TRBV20-1 and TRBJ2-2, with D perhaps matching TRBD1 (6 bases). Trimming pared 6 bases from V and 3 bases from J, leaving 17 bases between. The CDR3 sequence is 15 residues long. From germline, CDR1 is DFQATT and CDR2 SNEGSKA (reference sequence). CDR3 sequence reads: CSARQALTHTGELFF. The CDR3 nucleotides are TGCAGTGCAAGACAGGCCTTGACCCACACCGGGGAGCTGTTTTTT.

This chain uses TRBV7-2 with TRBJ2-7; D possibly corresponds to TRBD1 (5 bases). This CDR3 region has 17 residues. The V end was cut by 5 bases, the J end by 0 bases, with 20 bases between. The germline V gene encodes CDR1 SGHTA and CDR2 FQGNSA. CDR3 sequence: CASSPSTGVYSSYEQYF. CDR3 nucleotide sequence: TGTGCCAGCAGCCCTTCCACAGGAGTGTACTCCTCCTACGAGCAGTACTTC.

The chain links TRBV4-1 to TRBJ1-5; 8 bases align to TRBD1. The germline CDR1 and CDR2 sequences are MGHRA and YSYEKL. The CDR3 has 15 amino acids. Unmatched junction bases numbered 2, after V lost 2 bases and J lost 2 bases. The CDR3 spells CASSQTDRGNQPQHF. The CDR3 DNA sequence: TGCGCCAGCAGCCAAACGGACAGGGGCAATCAGCCCCAGCATTTT.

The chain carries TRBV12-3 or TRBV12-4 and TRBJ2-1; D remains unclear. V lost 3 bases and J lost 0, with 9 bases in between. CDR3 length: 15 amino acids. The CDR3 loop reads CASSLDGASYNEQFF. The CDR3 DNA sequence: TGTGCCAGCAGTTTGGACGGAGCCTCCTACAATGAGCAGTTCTTC.

The CDR3 spells CASSQEGKLARSPLHF. CDR3 bases: TGCGCCAGCAGCCAAGAAGGAAAGCTAGCGCGTTCACCCCTCCACTTT. The gene calls are TRBV4-1 and TRBJ1-6; D not certain. The CDR3 has 16 residues. Germline V gives CDR1 MGHRA, CDR2 YSYEKL. V lost 0 bases and J lost 9, with 15 bases in between.

This chain links TRBV5-5 with TRBJ1-1; 9 nucleotides match TRBD1. This CDR3 is built from 16 residues. Germline CDR1 reads SGHKS; CDR2 reads YYEKEE (reference sequence). V lost 4 bases and J lost 10; bases outside the gene matches: 17. The CDR3 DNA reads as TGTGCCAGCAGCCGTCCCGGGACAGGGACGGCCCATGGAGCTTTCTTT. It translates to CASSRPGTGTAHGAFF. Based on the CDR3 plus reference TRBV5-5 and TRBJ1-1, the full variable domain is DAGVTQSPTHLIKTRGQQVTLRCSPISGHKSVSWYQQVLGQGPQFIFQYYEKEERGRGNFPDRFSARQFPNYSSELNVNALLLGDSALYLCASSRPGTGTAHGAFFGQGTRLTVV.

This clonotype has just a few counts. The rearrangement uses TRBV4-1 and TRBJ1-2, with D maybe TRBD1 (5 bases). The V end was cut by 1 base, the J end by 6 bases, with 24 bases between. The CDR3 contains 18 residues. The germline V gene has CDR1 MGHRA and CDR2 YSYEKL. CDR3 bases: TGCGCCAGCAGCCAAGTTGGATTAAGGGGACGTGGTCGTGATGGCTACACCTTC. Its translation is CASSQVGLRGRGRDGYTF.

The J gene is TRBJ2-2, the V gene TRBV7-3; D remains ambiguous. V shed 5 bases and J shed 0 bases, with 13 bases lying between them. Germline V gives CDR1 SGHTA, CDR2 FQGTGA. This CDR3 has 16 amino acids. Here the CDR3 DNA reads TGTGCCAGCAGCCCTCCTGACGGAGCGAACACCGGGGAGCTGTTTTTT. Translated: CASSPPDGANTGELFF.

The chain is built from TRBV28 and TRBJ2-7; a weak D match, TRBD1 (6 bases). The CDR3 is made up of 15 amino acids. Germline assignment: CDR1 MDHEN and CDR2 SYDVKM. With 5 bases removed from V and 1 base from J, the gap between germline ends came to 15 bases. As DNA, the CDR3 is TGTGCCAGCAGTGGCCTCGGGACACGTTCCTACGAGCAGTACTTC. Its protein product is CASSGLGTRSYEQYF.

The sample holds a few counts of this clonotype. The chain couples TRBV12-3 or TRBV12-4 to TRBJ1-2; tentative D call: TRBD1 (5 bases). Between the trimmed V and J ends, which lost 5 bases and 8 bases, there was a span of 18 bases. The CDR3 loop spans 14 amino acids. CDR3 region: CASSAGRRSSGYTF. As DNA, the CDR3 is TGTGCCAGCAGTGCAGGGAGGCGGAGTAGCGGCTACACCTTC.

This clonotype was counted a few times. The chain has TRBV20-1 and TRBJ1-2, with 9 bases aligning to TRBD1. The V gene's germline CDR1 is DFQATT and CDR2 SNEGSKA (reference sequence). This CDR3 is 17 amino acids long. After removal of 6 bases from V and 5 bases from J, the junction contained 19 bases not matched to a gene. The CDR3 spells CSATSPGQGSSVYGYTF. The DNA of the CDR3 is TGCAGTGCAACCTCGCCGGGACAGGGTTCATCCGTTTATGGCTACACCTTC.

V gene TRBV3-1 combines with J gene TRBJ2-7; D remains ambiguous. Trimming took 4 bases from V and 3 from J, leaving 7 bases between them. The germline gives CDR1 LGHDT, CDR2 YNNKEL (reference sequence). The CDR3 covers 12 residues. The CDR3: CASSPNNYEQYF. In nucleotides, the CDR3 is TGTGCCAGCAGCCCGAACAACTACGAGCAGTACTTC.

Comments on this clonotype: Given a much more abundant clone one base away, this may be a read error. The V call is TRBV5-6, the J call TRBJ1-2, with 7 nucleotides matching TRBD1. From germline, CDR1 is SGHDT and CDR2 YYEEEE. V gave up 1 base and J gave up 12 bases; unmatched junction bases: 12. CDR3 length equals 14 residues. CDR3 sequence (DNA): TGTGCCAGCAGCTTGACGGGGACAGACGAAAGCCACACCTTC. The encoded protein is CASSLTGTDESHTF.

This clonotype came up a few times. The rearrangement uses TRBV7-2 and TRBJ2-1, with D possibly matching TRBD2 (6 bases). The V gene's germline CDR1 is SGHTA and CDR2 FQGNSA. The germline V and J ends were trimmed by 5 bases and 3 bases, with 17 bases remaining between them. This CDR3 spans 16 amino acids. The CDR3 coding sequence is TGTGCCAGCAGCGGAAGAACCGGGACTTACTACAATGAGCAGTTCTTC. This codes for CASSGRTGTYYNEQFF. The variable domain in full, completed from reference TRBV7-2 and TRBJ2-1, reads GAGVSQSPSNKVTEKGKDVELRCDPISGHTALYWYRQSLGQGLEFLIYFQGNSAPDKSGLPSDRFSAERTGGSVSTLTIQRTQQEDSAVYLCASSGRTGTYYNEQFFGPGTRLTVL.

The chain uses TRBV7-9 and TRBJ1-4; D may be TRBD1 (5 bases). Per the germline V gene, CDR1 is SEHNR and CDR2 is FQNEAQ (reference sequence). The CDR3 is 14 residues long. The V end lost 3 bases, the J end lost 5 bases, and 10 bases lay between the germline ends. The CDR3 region is CASSFRDGNEKLFF. The DNA for the CDR3 is TGTGCCAGCAGCTTCCGGGACGGGAATGAAAAACTGTTTTTT.

V is TRBV29-1 and J is TRBJ2-2; D is uncertain. V lost 5 bases to trimming and J lost 4 bases, with 11 bases between them. The CDR3 totals 13 residues. Per germline, CDR1 SQVTM and CDR2 ANQGSEA. The CDR3 region is CSVSYRGTGELFF. CDR3 nucleotide sequence: TGCAGCGTTTCATACCGTGGCACCGGGGAGCTGTTTTTT.

In its sample, this clonotype was seen a few times. V usage is TRBV28 and J usage is TRBJ1-1; no clear D. This CDR3 spans 16 amino acids. V lost 6 bases and J 1 base, leaving 18 bases between the germline ends. Germline V gives CDR1 MDHEN, CDR2 SYDVKM. As DNA, the CDR3 is TGTGCCAGCAGACCCCCCCTCGGAGCTTCGAACACTGAAGCTTTCTTT. It yields the protein CASRPPLGASNTEAFF.

This clonotype was counted between two and nine times. The J gene is TRBJ2-3, the V gene TRBV29-1, with D perhaps given as TRBD1 or TRBD2 (5 bases each). The CDR3 consists of 14 residues. Germline V CDR1 and CDR2: SQVTM, ANQGSEA. V lost 7 bases and J 9 bases, leaving 23 bases between the germline ends. The CDR3 nucleotides read TGCAGCGCTATGCTAGGGGCGGAGGTTGGGACGCAGTATTTT. Its translation: CSAMLGAEVGTQYF.

This clonotype was found a few times. The chain recombines TRBV4-2 with TRBJ1-1; 12 nucleotides agree with TRBD1. The CDR3 loop spans 16 amino acids. Germline trimming cut 1 base from V and 4 bases from J; bases unmatched to any gene: 4. Looked up from germline, CDR1 is LGHNA and CDR2 is YNFKEQ. In nucleotides, the CDR3 is TGTGCCAGCAGCCAAGTCGGGACAGGGGGCGGCACTGAAGCTTTCTTT. This gives the protein CASSQVGTGGGTEAFF.

This clonotype was detected many times. The chain carries TRBV7-2 and TRBJ2-1; D remains unclear. CDR1 and CDR2 (germline): SGHTA, FQGNSA. Trimming shortened V by 1 base and J by 12 bases, and 10 bases separated the two germline ends. CDR3 length: 12 amino acids. The CDR3 DNA follows: TGTGCCAGCAGCTTAGGCGTACGTCGGCAGTTCTTC. This encodes CASSLGVRRQFF.

The V call is TRBV6-5, the J call TRBJ2-7; tentatively, D is TRBD1 (5 bases). CDR1 and CDR2 from the germline V gene are MNHEY and SVGAGI. Trimming left V 2 bases short and J 0 bases short, with 11 bases between. This CDR3 is 15 amino acids long. In nucleotides, the CDR3 is TGTGCCAGCAGTTACGGCGACAGCAGCTCCTACGAGCAGTACTTC. It is translated as CASSYGDSSSYEQYF.

Only a few counts were recorded for this clonotype. V usage is TRBV27 and J usage is TRBJ1-6, with TRBD1 matching over 8 bases. The CDR3 loop spans 16 amino acids. V shed 6 bases, J shed 4 bases, and the junction held 8 bases outside the gene matches. Per the germline V gene, CDR1 is MNHEY and CDR2 is SMNVEV (reference sequence). This chain's CDR3 is CASRTDRAMYNSPLHF. The CDR3 nucleotides are TGTGCCAGCAGGACGGACAGGGCTATGTATAATTCACCCCTCCACTTT.

CDR3 protein: CASSVARISITGELFF. The CDR3 DNA follows: TGTGCCAGCAGCGTAGCAAGAATATCCATCACCGGGGAGCTGTTTTTT. The rearrangement uses TRBV9 and TRBJ2-2; D gene uncertain. Germline assignment: CDR1 SGDLS and CDR2 YYNGEE. This CDR3 is 16 amino acids long. V gave up 0 bases and J gave up 4 bases, with 13 bases separating them.

The chain has TRBV20-1 and TRBJ1-4; the D gene is possibly TRBD1 (6 bases). The germline CDR1 and CDR2 sequences are DFQATT and SNEGSKA (reference sequence). The ends were cut back, 2 bases at V and 0 bases at J, with 7 bases in the middle. This CDR3 contains 14 residues. CDR3 loop: CSARRGATNEKLFF. DNA for the CDR3: TGCAGTGCTAGAAGGGGGGCAACTAATGAAAAACTGTTTTTT.